One sample yielded the 10 T cell receptor beta chains listed below, sequenced in a study of T cell responses to AZD1222 COVID-19 vaccine. The data were produced by immunoSEQ multiplex PCR, yet TCRdb's version contains in-frame clones alone and is incomplete. There are about 130,000 clones in the sample; approximately 85% occur only once, and less than 9.5% lies in the top ten. The specimen was peripheral blood, collected 28 days after the second dose of the MenACWY control vaccine. Every receptor here comes from an adult who received the MenACWY meningococcal vaccine as a control.

V is TRBV4-2 and J is TRBJ1-2; TRBD1 is a possible D gene (5 bases). V was trimmed by 0 bases and J by 3 bases, leaving 11 bases between them. The germline CDR1 and CDR2 sequences are LGHNA and YNFKEQ. The CDR3 has 15 amino acids. Written as DNA, the CDR3 is TGTGCCAGCAGCCAAGATGAGGGGCGTGACTATGGCTACACCTTC. Its translation: CASSQDEGRDYGYTF.

This clone was found a few times. The V and J genes are TRBV5-4 and TRBJ2-4; a possible D gene is TRBD1 (6 bases). V was pared by 2 bases and J by 2 bases, with 8 bases between. Germline-derived CDR1 and CDR2 are SGHNT and YYREEE (reference sequence). The CDR3 consists of 14 residues. DNA for the CDR3: TGTGCCAGCAGCTTCGGACAGCCCAAAAACATTCAGTACTTC. It codes for CASSFGQPKNIQYF.

The chain recombines TRBV28 with TRBJ1-2; 8 bases match TRBD1. This CDR3 region has 14 residues. Looked up from germline, CDR1 is MDHEN and CDR2 is SYDVKM. Unmatched junction bases numbered 9, after V lost 4 bases and J lost 8 bases. CDR3 nucleotides: TGTGCCAGCAGTTCGACAGGGGAAGGTGAAGGCTACACCTTC. Amino acids: CASSSTGEGEGYTF.

The chain combines TRBV21-1 with TRBJ2-1; the table names TRBD2, a call not compared with the DNA. TRBV21-1 is annotated as a pseudogene. CDR3 length equals 23 residues. CDR3 in DNA: TGTGCCAGCAGCAAACTCCCCGTAAACGGTACTAGCGGGAGGGATGCTACCTACAATGAGCAGTTCTTC. Translating gives CASSKLPVNGTSGRDATYNEQFF.

The chain combines TRBV9 with TRBJ1-3; maybe TRBD1 (5 bases). V was shortened by 0 bases and J by 0 bases, with 13 bases between the two germline ends. The V gene's germline CDR1 is SGDLS and CDR2 YYNGEE. The CDR3 length is 17 residues. CDR3 bases: TGTGCCAGCAGCGTAGGGACATGGGCCAGCTCTGGAAACACCATATATTTT. Its protein product is CASSVGTWASSGNTIYF.

The V gene is TRBV6-5, the J gene TRBJ1-1; D is undetermined. V was clipped by 4 bases and J by 11 bases, with 17 bases between them. Germline CDR1 MNHEY, CDR2 SVGAGI. This CDR3 is 13 amino acids long. In DNA, the CDR3 is TGTGCCAGCAGTTCCCATGACCTTCCTGGGGCTTTCTTT. Translation gives CASSSHDLPGAFF.

The chain couples TRBV7-2 to TRBJ1-4; 9 bases agree with TRBD1. Germline V gene sequence: CDR1 SGHTA, CDR2 FQGNSA. The CDR3 covers 17 residues. With 6 bases clipped from V and 7 bases from J, the junction kept 15 bases outside the gene matches. The CDR3 DNA follows: TGTGCCAGCAGGTTGGGGGGACAGGGTTTGAACGGTGAAAAACTGTTTTTT. Protein product: CASRLGGQGLNGEKLFF.

The chain combines TRBV5-1 with TRBJ1-2, with 7 positions matching TRBD1. The V gene end was trimmed by 3 bases and the J gene end by 5 bases; junction bases not matched to a gene: 7. CDR3 length: 14 amino acids. Germline assignment: CDR1 SGHRS and CDR2 YFSETQ. The CDR3 reads CASSSGTAAYGYTF. The CDR3 DNA follows: TGCGCCAGCAGCTCCGGGACAGCGGCATATGGCTACACCTTC. Supplemented by reference TRBV5-1 and TRBJ1-2, the full variable domain reads KAGVTQTPRYLIKTRGQQVTLSCSPISGHRSVSWYQQTPGQGLQFLFEYFSETQRNKGNFPGRFSGRQFSNSRSEMNVSTLELGDSALYLCASSSGTAAYGYTFGSGTRLTVV.

This chain links TRBV5-5 with TRBJ2-7; TRBD1 aligns across 10 bases. Trimming took 0 bases from V and 2 from J; bases not matched to a gene: 2. The CDR3 runs to 15 residues. CDR1 is SGHKS, CDR2 YYEKEE, per germline (reference sequence). This chain's CDR3 is CASSLAGTGAYEQYV. The CDR3 nucleotides are TGTGCCAGCAGCTTGGCCGGGACAGGGGCCTACGAGCAGTACGTC.

This chain links TRBV28 with TRBJ1-2; D perhaps matches TRBD1 (6 bases). V gave up 4 bases and J gave up 8 bases, with 17 bases separating them. This CDR3 spans 14 amino acids. CDR1 and CDR2 (germline): MDHEN, SYDVKM. CDR3 coding DNA: TGTGCCAGCAGTTCTCCCTATTCCACAGGGGGCTACACCTTC. Protein product: CASSSPYSTGGYTF.